This T cell receptor (beta chain) was profiled in a study of shared clonotypes between healthy human individuals. Study context: CD4 naive and CD4 memory each took three plates per donor, while CD8 naive took two and CD8 memory one. Findings and limits, study-wide: Among non-shared clonotypes, generation probabilities were lower than among those shared by all four donors. What naive subsets generally showed was a larger estimated richness than memory subsets showed.

In the case of this clone: Its matching antigen is unknown.

Authors' processing steps: ImmunoSEQ output lacked quality scores and full-length reads, limiting matched filtering. Produced via immunoSEQ multiplex PCR; TCRdb's table is partial and in-frame only. The V and J calls and clone size were taken over from that table, and D and trimming were inferred from the DNA. This table holds roughly 2 million clones, approximately 94% found once. The receptor's source is a man aged 18 to 29 in good health. The sample was naive CD4+ T cells sorted from blood. Noted subset: CD45RA+ positively selected.

CDR3 loop: CASTQNDGYNEQFF. The CDR3 nucleotides read TGTGCCAGCACACAAAATGACGGATACAATGAGCAGTTCTTC. This chain uses TRBV6-5 with TRBJ2-1, with no clear D. The ends were cut back, 7 bases at V and 4 bases at J, with 14 bases in the middle. In germline, CDR1 is MNHEY, CDR2 SVGAGI. The CDR3 extends over 14 amino acids.